This T cell receptor (beta chain) was observed in a study of cytomegalovirus exposure and HLA in healthy donors (dated by TCRdb to about 2017). Concerning the study at large: An earlier analysis of approximately 550 of the donors reported roughly 300 Gb of sequence data and about 100 million unique TCR beta sequences from about 200 million T cells. About 5 DR-DQ haplotypes were handled as single units for association and clustering, since linkage in the cohort was strong. In a later analysis, previously published TCR beta repertoires from 670 or so donors were re-analyzed and high-resolution HLA genotyping was added so that TCR occurrence patterns could be studied. HLA typing included class I and class II loci at four-digit resolution. The aim of the study was to test whether cataloging public T cell receptors could identify signatures of past pathogen exposure. Genome-wide SNP genotypes for about 65% of the roughly 670 donors were used in a later genetic analysis, which treated that subset as a discovery cohort. Alongside the repertoire data, information on donor age, sex, ethnicity and CMV serostatus was compiled. In addition to the first cohort of roughly 670 subjects, a separate validation cohort of 120 different subjects was used. Typing coverage varied by locus: about 620-630 donors for A, B, C, DRB1 and DQB1; some 520 for DQA1; about 590 for DPA1; approximately 490 for DPB1. Among several hundred genotyped donors of the cohort, an average of around 240,000 unique TCR beta nucleotide sequences was sequenced per donor, of which about 19% were non-productive. The later analysis used no new phenotypic data to find candidate immune exposures, relying instead on TCR beta sequences and their occurrence across donors. The study used immunosequencing to profile the T cell repertoires of 670 or so subjects and linked those repertoires to cytomegalovirus serostatus. To decide whether each TCR beta V gene segment behaved as functional or pseudogenic, an earlier analysis of approximately 600 of the donors relied on high-throughput TCR beta sequencing. Of the approximately 370 genotyped donors, 65% to 90% were placed in the genetic ancestry cluster associated with self-reported Caucasian donors. An early release that covered more than 550 HLA-typed donors contained approximately 290 gigabases of sequencing data and tens of millions of unique TCR sequences. The study combined high-throughput TCR immunosequencing, statistical association of individual TCRs with disease status, and machine learning to predict cytomegalovirus infection status. All discovery cohort repertoires had been generated on a single sequencing platform.

What the research found in general, with its limitations: A further reported finding was that TCR beta sequences accurately predicted the HLA-A and HLA-B alleles for most subjects in the first cohort. HLA typing was unavailable for some donors at each locus, so association tests used only the typed subset. A later analysis found that HLA-associated TCR beta chains were more clonally expanded and had lower generation probabilities than equally common non-associated chains. In a later analysis, the rate of TCR association differed among HLA loci, with DRB1 alleles having the most associated TCRs and HLA-C alleles having the fewest. In the study, approximately 160 TCR beta chains were listed as associated with cytomegalovirus. A group of highly shared sequence variants was considered likely to be a technical artifact of the sequencing pipeline. At a false discovery rate of 0.05, a later analysis linked fewer than 20,000 TCR beta sequences to specific HLA alleles. The only immune exposure information available for the cohort was CMV serostatus. In vitro tests confirmed that three of the cytomegalovirus-associated TCR beta chains recognize cytomegalovirus antigens. Cytomegalovirus status was reported to be diagnosed by the classifier with high specificity and sensitivity in both the original and validation cohorts. In a later analysis, several top co-occurrence clusters were reported to appear linked to parvovirus B19, influenza, CMV and Epstein-Barr virus. In a later genetic analysis, a missense DCLRE1C variant was associated with V-gene and J-gene trimming of TCR beta chains, and the association was replicated in an independent cohort. Because counts were too low, roughly 17 rarely observed V segments, including chromosome 9 orphons, were left out of the earlier analysis of 500 to 650 of the donors. A later genetic analysis reported fewer N-insertions in productive TCRs among donors in an Asian-associated ancestry cluster than the roughly 620-donor mean. It was suggested by the authors that the approach could potentially be generalized to other disease states and immunological phenotypes. Most TCR sequences were seen in very few donors, while some public TCRs were found in many individuals. Sequencing depth was assumed to be roughly uniform across donors in the presence/absence analyses, though that assumption may not hold. Strong co-occurrence of HLA alleles, especially DR and DQ, made assigning TCR associations to individual alleles difficult. Some IMGT-functional V segments, including TRBV6-2 and TRBV6-3, could not be told apart with the 87-base-pair reads, so those segments were excluded. Correlated functional status among segregating V segments might be attributable to linkage disequilibrium, but an unknown experimental factor could not be ruled out. In a later analysis, most CMV-associated TCR beta chains were found to appear HLA-restricted, with HLA associations seemingly driven largely by CMV exposure. This cohort had only TCR beta chains sequenced, and the lack of alpha or paired-chain data limited which features could be detected. In an earlier analysis of approximately 590 of the donors, most TCR beta V segments were observed in productive rearrangements about 90% or about 30% of the time, broadly matching IMGT annotations.

Receptors were amplified or captured by the immunoSEQ multiplex PCR assay. A mixture of 60 forward primers for TCR Vbeta segments and 13 reverse primers for TCR Jbeta segments was used in the multiplex PCR. Amplification of the CDR3 region of rearranged TCR beta genes was performed with a multiplex PCR assay on genomic DNA. Amplified TCR beta libraries were sequenced as 87-base-pair reads on the Illumina HiSeq System. Turning to the authors' computational methods: Across the 666 repertoires, a later analysis counted 75 million to 90 million unique TCR beta chains, roughly 11 million of which were shared by at least two donors. To remove PCR and sequencing errors, raw reads were error-corrected and collapsed into unique sequences using a nearest-neighbor algorithm that merged closely related sequences. V, D and J gene segments were assigned by aligning CDR3 sequences to IMGT reference sequences. For a sequence to be retained, at least a six-nucleotide match to both a V gene segment and a J gene segment was required. A rearrangement was called productive if the CDR3 had no stop codons and remained in frame with V and J, and every other rearrangement was called non-productive. CDR3 was defined by IMGT convention, running from the second conserved V-encoded cysteine to the conserved J-encoded phenylalanine. The earlier analysis of about 530 of the donors excluded any sequence lacking an unambiguous match to a single V gene segment. In an earlier analysis of a few hundred of the donors, V segments were called functional above 56.7% productive rearrangements and were called segregating when the between-donor standard deviation exceeded 5%. A statistical classification framework was built to diagnose cytomegalovirus status from the catalog of TCR beta chain sequences. V and J gene assignment, in a later analysis, came from comparing TCR nucleotide sequences with IMGT/GENE-DB human TR gene sequences. Using the TCRdist pipeline, a later analysis assigned CDR3 sequences along with most-parsimonious VDJ recombination scenarios. In a later analysis, each TCR beta chain was defined by its CDR3 amino acid sequence together with its V-gene family, and reads without a unique V-gene family were excluded. In a later analysis, a few hundred highly shared, low-generation-probability nucleotide sequences were removed to address suspected cross-contamination and a sequencing artifact. For each public chain, a later analysis derived a clonal expansion index from normalized ranks of inferred template counts within each repertoire. Generation probabilities in a later analysis came from a VDJ recombination model fitted to out-of-frame rearrangements, and those results were checked against IGoR. In a later analysis, TCR-TCR, TCR-HLA and TCR-CMV co-occurrence was scored with hypergeometric tests, and a repertoire-size bias correction was applied to TCR pairs. In a later analysis, false discovery rates were estimated by permuting HLA or CMV assignments 20 times. In a later analysis, co-occurring TCRs were grouped using DBSCAN, with TCRdist sequence similarity added in when clustering inside HLA-allele-positive subsets. Co-occurrence clustering excluded repertoires with fewer than 30,000 or more than 120,000 public chains, plus five with anomalous nucleotide sharing. The table comes from immuneACCESS by way of TCRdb, which keeps in-frame sequences with V and J called. Part of the clones is missing from these tables; in studies checked, under half for an unresolved V gene and the rest for unknown reasons. From that table come the V and J calls and clone size; the DNA was used to work out D and trimming. This sample lists around 120,000 clones; roughly 77% were detected once. 1.8% of the sample lies in the top ten.

The V and J ends are trimmed by 6 bases and 7 bases, leaving 11 bases between them. Via the germline V gene, CDR1 is MGHDK and CDR2 SYGVNS. The CDR3 has 12 amino acids, counting the end cysteine and phenylalanine. Only the CDR3 portion is preserved as DNA: 36 bases, with reading frame beginning at the first base. Turning to this clone: It lacks a known antigen. No quality values exist for individual bases; no much larger clone is one base distant.

In total, fewer than 750 healthy bone marrow donors made up the cohort. Cohort members were all nominally healthy when sampled, although unrecorded immune exposures were likely present. The donor was CMV seronegative and belonged to the group of 352 seronegative cohort members. A peripheral blood sample was provided by each donor, and peripheral blood mononuclear cells were used for TCR beta sequencing. Genomic DNA extraction from the blood cell samples was performed with the Qiagen DNeasy Blood Extraction Kit. The sequence derives from a man aged 18 to 30 in good health and CMV-seronegative. The rearrangement combines TRBV25-1 with TRBJ2-3, with TRBD2 tentatively as D gene (6 bases match). Input material: PBMCs. For the CDR3, the sequence is CASSGGQYTQYF. The nucleotides are TGTGCCAGCAGCGGAGGGCAGTATACGCAGTATTTT.